The T cell receptor (beta chain) under discussion was sequenced for a study of blood T cell repertoires in COVID-19. Study-wide context: The origin of the acute and convalescent COVID-19 samples was the United States, Italy and Spain. PBMCs, B-cell-depleted T cells, or T cells were the source of the cDNA or gDNA that made up the material.

CDR3 length: 16 residues. CDR1 is LNHNV and CDR2 is YYDKDF in the germline V gene (reference sequence). J lost 6 bases, V lost 7 bases, and 15 bases had no gene match. Original data processing: Reference gene primers were amplified, and this amplification served to estimate nucleated cell counts. Repertoires were generated with immunoSEQ multiplex PCR, while TCRdb's copy carries only in-frame clones and drops some. V, J and clone size were drawn from that table, and D and trimming were deduced from the DNA. The sample includes 250,000 or so clones, roughly 90% of them seen just once. The specimen sequenced was peripheral blood. The genes are TRBV15 and TRBJ1-1; 9 bases line up with TRBD1. The receptor was derived from a woman aged 25 to 39 with acute or convalescent COVID-19. CDR3 residues: CATTPRVGQGMAEAFF. Here the CDR3 DNA reads TGTGCCACCACCCCCAGGGTGGGACAGGGTATGGCTGAAGCTTTCTTT.